This is a list of T cell receptor beta chains from one sample in a study of B cell selection in AIRE deficiency. Measured with immunoSEQ multiplex PCR; TCRdb has only the in-frame clones, and not every one. The sample shows 20,000 to 25,000 clones, about 95% of them seen only once. Sequenced: Tregs sorted from PBMCs. These receptors all stem from a human donor with AIRE deficiency. Both conserved end residues are part of each CDR3. The D gene is left open where the match is weak. The size of a clone is reported for some rows only, either as once, few or many, or as a class for expanded clones.

J	V	D	size	DNA	CDR3
TRBJ2-1	TRBV5-1	NA	NA	TGCGCCAGCAGAACAGGGACAGAGCAGTTCTTC	CASRTGTEQFF
TRBJ1-4	TRBV2	NA	NA	TGTACCAGCAAACCAACTAATGAAAAACTGTTTTTT	CTSKPTNEKLFF
TRBJ2-2	TRBV6-1	NA	NA	TGTGCCAGCAGGGCCTGGGCCGGGGAGCTGTTTTTT	CASRAWAGELFF
TRBJ2-1	TRBV7-8	NA	NA	TGTGCCAGCACCGAACTAGGCGGGCCGAGGGGTAATGAGCAGTTCTTC	CASTELGGPRGNEQFF
TRBJ2-5	TRBV15	NA	NA	TGTGCCACCAGCCGGTCGGGAGAGACCCAGTACTTC	CATSRSGETQYF
TRBJ2-1	TRBV10-3	TRBD2	NA	TGTGCCATCAGAAGGTCTAGCGGGGGCGATGAGCAGTTCTTC	CAIRRSSGGDEQFF
TRBJ1-1	TRBV7-9	TRBD1	NA	TGTGCCAGCAGCTTCGGGACAGGAATGAACACTGAAGCTTTCTTT	CASSFGTGMNTEAFF
TRBJ2-2	TRBV10-3	NA	NA	TGTGCCATCAATAAACAGGGAGCGAACACCGGGGAGCTGTTTTTT	CAINKQGANTGELFF
TRBJ1-1	TRBV28	NA	NA	TGTGCCAGCAGGTCGACAGATACCCGGGGAGCTTTCTTT	CASRSTDTRGAFF
TRBJ2-7	TRBV7-9	TRBD1	NA	TGTGCCAGCAGCCGGACAGGGAACTACGAGCAGTACTTC	CASSRTGNYEQYF
TRBJ2-7	TRBV5-1	NA	NA	TGCGCCAGCAGGAATAGTATCTACGAGCAGTACTTC	CASRNSIYEQYF
TRBJ1-2	TRBV6-5	NA	few	TGTGCCATCCAAAGCCTCCGTGGCTACACCTTC	CAIQSLRGYTF
TRBJ2-3	TRBV11-3	TRBD1	NA	TGTGCCAGCAGCGGCAGGGGGAACACAGATACGCAGTATTTT	CASSGRGNTDTQYF
TRBJ2-3	TRBV9	NA	NA	TGTGCCAGCAGCGAGACGGGACGGCCCCCGGATACGCAGTATTTT	CASSETGRPPDTQYF
TRBJ2-3	TRBV11-3	TRBD2	NA	TGTGCCAGCAGTCTGGGAGGGAGAGGAGGTACGCAGTATTTT	CASSLGGRGGTQYF
TRBJ2-1	TRBV10-1	NA	NA	TGCGCCAGCAGCGACACCCCCTATGAGCAGTTCTTC	CASSDTPYEQFF
TRBJ1-1	TRBV20-1	NA	few	TGCAGTGCTAGGGGCCTTGAAGCTTTCTTT	CSARGLEAFF
TRBJ1-1	TRBV5-1	TRBD1	NA	TGCGCCAGCAACCTGGACAGGGACACTGAAGCTTTCTTT	CASNLDRDTEAFF
TRBJ2-7	TRBV9	TRBD1	NA	TGTGCCAGCAGCGTAGGGGGGACAGGGACCTACGAGCAGTACTTC	CASSVGGTGTYEQYF
TRBJ2-7	TRBV6-5	NA	NA	TGTGCCAGCAGTTACTCGTTCCTTTCGTCCTACGAGCAGTACTTC	CASSYSFLSSYEQYF
TRBJ1-6	TRBV19	NA	NA	TGTGCCAGCAGAAAGCTGAGAACGGCAGGGGAGGAGTCACCCCTCCACTTT	CASRKLRTAGEESPLHF
TRBJ2-5	TRBV15	NA	NA	TGTGCCACCAGCAGATCCCCTCGGCAGGGGGAGACCCAGTACTTC	CATSRSPRQGETQYF
TRBJ2-3	TRBV11-3	TRBD2	once	TGTGCCAGCAGCTTCGGCGGGGGTAGCACAGATACGCAGTATTTT	CASSFGGGSTDTQYF
TRBJ2-1	TRBV6-1	NA	NA	TGTGCCAGCAGTGAAAGTTCAGGCGTGCCCGGGAGCTTTAGGAATGAGCAGTTCTTC	CASSESSGVPGSFRNEQFF
TRBJ2-7	TRBV6-5	TRBD2	NA	TGTGCCAGTCAACAAGCGGGAGATTATGACGAGCAGTACTTC	CASQQAGDYDEQYF
TRBJ2-1	TRBV6-1	TRBD2	NA	TGTGCCAGCAGTGAATACAACAGGGGTGTGACTAGCGGGAGAGGCCGGGGGAATGAGCAGTTCTTC	CASSEYNRGVTSGRGRGNEQFF
TRBJ2-7	TRBV11-2	TRBD1	NA	TGTGCCAGCAACCGACAGGGCTCCTACGAGCAGTACTTC	CASNRQGSYEQYF
TRBJ2-5	TRBV21-1	NA	once	TGTGCCAGCAGCAAATCCCCAGGGGAGTATCAAGAGACCCAGTACTTC	CASSKSPGEYQETQYF
TRBJ1-1	TRBV6-6	NA	once	TGTGCCAGCAGTTATTTATCGGAAGCTTTCTTT	CASSYLSEAFF
TRBJ2-2	TRBV7-9	NA	NA	TGTGCCAGCAGCCGACAGGGAGGGACCGGGGAGCTGTTTTTT	CASSRQGGTGELFF
TRBJ1-1	TRBV12-5	NA	NA	TGTGCTAGTGGTTTGGTACCCGTGAACACTGAAGCTTTCTTT	CASGLVPVNTEAFF
TRBJ2-3	TRBV19	TRBD1	NA	TGTGCCAGTAGTAGAAGGGGGCTAGCCACAGATACGCAGTATTTT	CASSRRGLATDTQYF
TRBJ2-7	TRBV7-2	NA	NA	TGTGCCAGCAGCTCCCCGGTCCTGTTGGGGCAGTACTTC	CASSSPVLLGQYF
TRBJ1-2	TRBV6-1	NA	once	TGTGCCAGCAGTGAAGCAGGGGCGGGGAGAGGGGGCTACACCTTC	CASSEAGAGRGGYTF
TRBJ1-1	TRBV15	NA	NA	TGTGCCACCAGCAGAGAAGTCAGGGGAGGCACTGAAGCTTTCTTT	CATSREVRGGTEAFF
TRBJ2-7	TRBV7-2	TRBD2	NA	TGTGCCAGCAGCTTAAGGACTAGCGGGGGCTTTGCCTACGAGCAGTACTTC	CASSLRTSGGFAYEQYF
TRBJ2-3	TRBV7-4	NA	NA	TGTGCCAGCAGCTTGGCGGTAGGGGATACGCAGTATTTT	CASSLAVGDTQYF
TRBJ2-7	TRBV6-5	TRBD2	NA	TGTGCCAGCAGTTATCGTTCCGGGAGGGCCCTATACGAGCAGTACTTC	CASSYRSGRALYEQYF
TRBJ2-6	TRBV21-1	NA	NA	TGTGCCAGCAGGGTGCTACAACAAAGTCGGGCCAACGTCCTGACTTTC	CASRVLQQSRANVLTF
TRBJ2-7	TRBV7-3	TRBD2	NA	TGTGCCAGCAGCCGAGGACTAGCTGCATTCCACGAGCAGTACTTC	CASSRGLAAFHEQYF
TRBJ1-3	TRBV10-3	TRBD1	NA	TGTGCCATCAGTGACCGGGACAGTTCCTCTGGAAACACCATATATTTT	CAISDRDSSSGNTIYF
TRBJ2-1	TRBV19	NA	NA	TGTGCCAGTAGTCTCACTGGTAGGTCCTACAATGAGCAGTTCTTC	CASSLTGRSYNEQFF
TRBJ2-7	TRBV9	TRBD2	NA	TGTGCCAGCAGCCAGCTAGCGGACATGTCCTACGAGCAGTACTTC	CASSQLADMSYEQYF
TRBJ2-1	TRBV7-9	NA	NA	TGTGCCAGCAGCCCGCTGTGGCCGAGGTCGGAGCAGTTCTTC	CASSPLWPRSEQFF
TRBJ1-3	TRBV28	NA	NA	TGTGCCAGTATACCTCTGGGACAAGGAAACACCATATATTTT	CASIPLGQGNTIYF
TRBJ2-7	TRBV5-1	NA	NA	TGCGCCAGCAGCTCCGGGGTAGCCTACGAGCAGTACTTC	CASSSGVAYEQYF
TRBJ1-4	TRBV6-6	NA	NA	TGTGCCAGCAGTTACTCGATTAGGTGGCGAAAACTGTTTTTT	CASSYSIRWRKLFF
TRBJ2-7	TRBV30	NA	NA	TGTGCCTGGAGTCGGGGGCTTTACGAGCAGTACTTC	CAWSRGLYEQYF
TRBJ1-2	TRBV6-5	TRBD1	NA	TGTGCCAGCAGTTATTGGACAGGGGAGAACTATGGCTACACCTTC	CASSYWTGENYGYTF
TRBJ1-5	TRBV27	NA	few	TGTGCCAGCAGTCCGTTAGGGGGAGGTCGTCAGCCCCAGCATTTT	CASSPLGGGRQPQHF
TRBJ1-5	TRBV28	NA	NA	TGTGCCAGCAGTCTGTCGGGACGGGTCAGTGGCAATCAGCCCCAGCATTTT	CASSLSGRVSGNQPQHF
TRBJ2-1	TRBV28	TRBD1	NA	TGTGCCAGCAGCCTACGGGGACAGGGCTACAATGAGCAGTTCTTC	CASSLRGQGYNEQFF
TRBJ2-7	TRBV9	TRBD2	NA	TGTGCCAGCAGCGTAGGGATAGCGGGGGATTACGAGCAGTACTTC	CASSVGIAGDYEQYF
TRBJ2-2	TRBV4-1	NA	few	TGCGCCAGCAGCCAGATGGGGAGGGGGCTCGGAACCGGGGAGCTGTTTTTT	CASSQMGRGLGTGELFF
TRBJ2-7	TRBV18	NA	NA	TGTGCCAGCTCACCACCCCTAGTCTACGAGCAGTACTTC	CASSPPLVYEQYF
TRBJ2-7	TRBV19	NA	NA	TGTGCCAGTAGTATAGGAGGCAGCTCCTACGAGCAGTACTTC	CASSIGGSSYEQYF
TRBJ2-1	TRBV29-1	NA	NA	TGCAGCGTAGCGAAGGGGTCCGGGACGGGCTACAATGAGCAGTTCTTC	CSVAKGSGTGYNEQFF
TRBJ2-5	TRBV5-1	NA	NA	TGCGCCAGCAGCTTGGTGCGGTGGGAGACCCAGTACTTC	CASSLVRWETQYF
TRBJ1-1	TRBV4-1	TRBD1	NA	TGCGCCAGCAGCCAATACAGGGACAGGGCTCATGAAGCTTTCTTT	CASSQYRDRAHEAFF
TRBJ2-5	TRBV2	NA	NA	TGTGCCAGCAGACGGGGCTGGGAGACCCAGTACTTC	CASRRGWETQYF